In its sample, the clone carrying this T cell receptor (beta chain) was seen a few times. The germline V and J ends were trimmed by 5 bases and 0 bases, with 8 bases remaining between them. The CDR3 is 15 amino acids. In germline, CDR1 is KGHSH, CDR2 LQKENI. This specimen comes from a study of brain metastases from non-small cell lung cancer. The repertoire was sequenced with immunoSEQ multiplex PCR; TCRdb's copy has only in-frame clones and lacks some. The table has several thousand clones, over 80% seen once. The TCR sequence derives from a donor over 35 with non-small cell lung cancer. The V call is TRBV18, the J call TRBJ1-6; unclear D gene. The sample was primary lung tumor tissue. CDR3: CASSSTGSYNSPLHF. The CDR3, as DNA: TGTGCCAGCTCATCGACCGGCTCCTATAATTCACCCCTCCACTTT.